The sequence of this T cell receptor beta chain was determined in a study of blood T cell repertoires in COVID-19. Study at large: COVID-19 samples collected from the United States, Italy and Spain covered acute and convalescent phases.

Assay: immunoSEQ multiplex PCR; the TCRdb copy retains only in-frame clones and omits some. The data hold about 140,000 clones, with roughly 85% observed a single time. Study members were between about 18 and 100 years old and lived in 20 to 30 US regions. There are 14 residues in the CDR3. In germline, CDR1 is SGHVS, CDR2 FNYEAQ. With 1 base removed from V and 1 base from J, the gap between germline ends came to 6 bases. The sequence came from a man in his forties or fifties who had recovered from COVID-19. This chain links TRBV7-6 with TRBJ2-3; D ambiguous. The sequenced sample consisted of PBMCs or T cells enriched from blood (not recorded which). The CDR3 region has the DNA TGTGCCAGCAGCTTAGTACGGGGCACAGATACGCAGTATTTT. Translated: CASSLVRGTDTQYF.